Sequencing of this TCR beta chain was carried out in a study of Graves' ophthalmopathy and Graves' hyperthyroidism. Study conclusions and caveats: In predicting ophthalmopathy progression, the model reached nearly 71% sensitivity and under 85% specificity.

Germline V lookup: CDR1 SNHLY, CDR2 FYNNEI. The CDR3 covers 14 residues. The V end lost 4 bases, the J end lost 9 bases, and 16 bases lay between the germline ends. The sample holds many counts of this clonotype. The antigen is unknown. Clinical symptoms, serum thyroxine, TRAb, thyroid ultrasound and orbital computed tomography formed the basis of diagnosis. The authors isolated PBMCs from about 10 ml of fresh peripheral blood. The authors amplified TCR beta CDR3 regions, and they did so from RNA transcripts for repertoire sequencing. Second-round multiplex PCR came after first-round RT-PCR with HTBI primers. TCRdb reanalysed the multiplex PCR reads using MiXCR and keeps one entry per CDR3 protein. The table records 600,000 to 650,000 distinct CDR3 sequences, over 20% of them present only once.

The chain combines TRBV2 with TRBJ2-4; D may be TRBD2 (6 bases). This sequence was found in a woman aged 18 to 35 with stable Graves' hyperthyroidism. Some clones in this sample may be carry-over from other donors' samples. Specimen: peripheral blood. Here the CDR3 DNA reads TGTGCCAGCAGTGTGTCGGAACGGGGGTCCATTCAGTACTTC. Translated, it gives CASSVSERGSIQYF.